This T cell receptor (beta chain) was identified in a study of T cell responses to AZD1222 COVID-19 vaccine. Study-wide background: Researchers grouped second doses given at about 4 or about 12 weeks into one pool. Study-wide results and limits: Variant regions that are unmutated are reportedly the target of nearly half of spike-specific TCRs.

Per the germline V gene, CDR1 is SGHTA and CDR2 is FQGNSA. V shed 6 bases and J 4 bases; nucleotides not matched to a gene: 13. The CDR3 spans 16 residues. TCRdb keeps only in-frame clones here, not all; method: immunoSEQ multiplex PCR. The sample gives under 200,000 clones, 88% of which show up once; roughly 5% is in the top ten. Comment on this clone: Its matching antigen is unknown.

This chain links TRBV7-2 with TRBJ2-5; 8 bases fit TRBD2. This TCR was recovered from an adult in good health. This specimen consisted of peripheral blood, obtained on day 0 of AZD1222 vaccination. The CDR3 sequence is CASSVAGGAVRETQYF. For the CDR3, the DNA is TGTGCCAGCAGTGTGGCGGGGGGCGCGGTGAGAGAGACCCAGTACTTC. Based on the CDR3 plus reference TRBV7-2 and TRBJ2-5, the full variable domain is GAGVSQSPSNKVTEKGKDVELRCDPISGHTALYWYRQSLGQGLEFLIYFQGNSAPDKSGLPSDRFSAERTGGSVSTLTIQRTQQEDSAVYLCASSVAGGAVRETQYFGPGTRLLVL.